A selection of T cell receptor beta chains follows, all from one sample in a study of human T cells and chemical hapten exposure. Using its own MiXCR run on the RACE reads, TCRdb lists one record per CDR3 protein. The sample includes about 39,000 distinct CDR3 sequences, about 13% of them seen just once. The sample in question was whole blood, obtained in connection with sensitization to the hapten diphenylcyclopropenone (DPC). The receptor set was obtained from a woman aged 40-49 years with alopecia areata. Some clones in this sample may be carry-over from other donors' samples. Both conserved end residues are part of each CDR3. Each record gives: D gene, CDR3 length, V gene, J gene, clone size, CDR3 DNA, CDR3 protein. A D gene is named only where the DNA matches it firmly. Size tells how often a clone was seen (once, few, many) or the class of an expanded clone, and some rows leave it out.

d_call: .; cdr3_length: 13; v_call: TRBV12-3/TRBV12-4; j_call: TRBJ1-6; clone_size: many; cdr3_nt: TGTGCCAGCAGTTTAACCGGTGGTTCACCCCTCCACTTT; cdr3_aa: CASSLTGGSPLHF
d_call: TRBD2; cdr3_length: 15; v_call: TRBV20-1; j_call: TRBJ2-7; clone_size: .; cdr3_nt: TGCAGTGCTATTTCCCGGAAGAGCGGGAGGGGGGAGCAGTACTTC; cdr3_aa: CSAISRKSGRGEQYF
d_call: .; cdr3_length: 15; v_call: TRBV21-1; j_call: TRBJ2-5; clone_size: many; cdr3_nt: TGTGCCAGCAGCAAAGCCTCCAAACTAAAAGAGACCCAGTACTTC; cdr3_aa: CASSKASKLKETQYF
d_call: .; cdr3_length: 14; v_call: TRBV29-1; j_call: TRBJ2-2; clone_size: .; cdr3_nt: TGCAGCGGCTACTGGACAGACGGGGCCAGGGAGCTGTTTTTT; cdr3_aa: CSGYWTDGARELFF
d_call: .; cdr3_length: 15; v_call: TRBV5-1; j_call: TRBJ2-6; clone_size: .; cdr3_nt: TGCGCCAGCAGCCCCCCGCTCTCTGGGGCCAACGTCCTGACTTTC; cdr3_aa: CASSPPLSGANVLTF
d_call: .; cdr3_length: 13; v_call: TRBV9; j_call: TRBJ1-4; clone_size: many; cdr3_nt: TGTGCCAGCAGCGGCGGCGACCGAGAAAAACTGTTTTTT; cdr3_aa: CASSGGDREKLFF
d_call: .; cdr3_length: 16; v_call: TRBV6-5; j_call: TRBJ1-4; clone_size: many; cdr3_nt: TGTGCCAGCAGTTACGGCGGGGGCGCAACTAATGAAAAACTGTTTTTT; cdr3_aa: CASSYGGGATNEKLFF
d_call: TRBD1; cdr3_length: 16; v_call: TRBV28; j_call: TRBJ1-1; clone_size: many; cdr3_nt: TGTGCCAGCAATCCTGGGGGGGGACAGGGGAACACTGAAGCTTTCTTT; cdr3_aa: CASNPGGGQGNTEAFF
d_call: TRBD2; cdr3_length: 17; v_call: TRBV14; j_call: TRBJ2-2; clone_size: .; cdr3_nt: TGTGCCAGCAGCGAAGTCACTAGCGGGAGATTTACCGGGGAGCTGTTTTTT; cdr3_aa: CASSEVTSGRFTGELFF
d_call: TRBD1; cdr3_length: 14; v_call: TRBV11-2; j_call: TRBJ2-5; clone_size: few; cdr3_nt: TGTGCCAGCAGCTTAGTAGGGGGCCAAGGGACCCAGTACTTC; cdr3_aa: CASSLVGGQGTQYF
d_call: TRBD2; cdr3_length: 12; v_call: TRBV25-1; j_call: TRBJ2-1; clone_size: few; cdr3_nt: TGTGCCAGCAGTGGACTAGCCAATGAGCAGTTCTTC; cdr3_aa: CASSGLANEQFF
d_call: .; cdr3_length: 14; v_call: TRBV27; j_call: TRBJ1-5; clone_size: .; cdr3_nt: TGTGCCAGCAGTTTAGGGAAGGGCAATCAGCCCCAGCATTTT; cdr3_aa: CASSLGKGNQPQHF
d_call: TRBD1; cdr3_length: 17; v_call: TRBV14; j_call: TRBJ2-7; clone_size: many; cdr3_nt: TGTGCCAGCAGCCAGATGGGACAGGGAGCGCGGCCCTACGAGCAGTACTTC; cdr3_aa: CASSQMGQGARPYEQYF
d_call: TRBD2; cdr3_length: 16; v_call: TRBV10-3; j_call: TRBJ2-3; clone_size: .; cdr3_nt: TGTGCCATCAGTGAAGGGAGCGGGGGAACCACAGATACGCAGTATTTT; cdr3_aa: CAISEGSGGTTDTQYF
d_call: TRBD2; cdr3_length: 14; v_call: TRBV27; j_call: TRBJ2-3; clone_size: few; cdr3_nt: TGTGCCAGCAGTTTAGCGGGGGGCACAGATACGCAGTATTTT; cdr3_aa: CASSLAGGTDTQYF
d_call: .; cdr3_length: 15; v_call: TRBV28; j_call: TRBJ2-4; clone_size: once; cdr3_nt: TGTGCCAGCAGCGTTGAGAGCCTAGCCAAAAACATTCAGTACTTC; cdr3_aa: CASSVESLAKNIQYF
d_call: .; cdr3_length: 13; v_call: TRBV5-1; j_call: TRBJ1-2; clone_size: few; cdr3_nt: TGCGCCAGCAGCTGGCGGGGCTCAGAGGGCTACACCTTC; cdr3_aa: CASSWRGSEGYTF
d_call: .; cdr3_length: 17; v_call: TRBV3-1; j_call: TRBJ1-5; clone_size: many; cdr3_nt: TGTGCCAGCAGCCAAGGAGGCTGGCAGTATAGCAATCAGCCCCAGCATTTT; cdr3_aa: CASSQGGWQYSNQPQHF
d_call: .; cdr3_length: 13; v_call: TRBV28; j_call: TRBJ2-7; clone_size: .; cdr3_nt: TGTGCCAGCAGTTCATCGGGGACACGGGAGCAGTACTTC; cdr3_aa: CASSSSGTREQYF
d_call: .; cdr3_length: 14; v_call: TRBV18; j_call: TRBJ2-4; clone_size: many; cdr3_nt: TGTGCCAGCTCACCACCCCGGGGGAAAAACATTCAGTACTTC; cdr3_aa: CASSPPRGKNIQYF
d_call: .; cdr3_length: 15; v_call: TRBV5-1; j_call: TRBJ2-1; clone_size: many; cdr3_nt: TGCGCCAGCAGCTTGGCGCCGGGAGCGGTGGGTGAGCAGTTCTTC; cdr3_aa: CASSLAPGAVGEQFF
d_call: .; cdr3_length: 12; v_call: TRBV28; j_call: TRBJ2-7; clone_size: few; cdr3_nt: TGTGCCAGCAGCCCACCGGTGGGGGAGCAGTACTTC; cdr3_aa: CASSPPVGEQYF
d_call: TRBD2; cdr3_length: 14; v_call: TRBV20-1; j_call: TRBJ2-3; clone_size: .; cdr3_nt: TGCAGTGCTAGCCCCGGGGGGGCCGCAGATACGCAGTATTTT; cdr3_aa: CSASPGGAADTQYF
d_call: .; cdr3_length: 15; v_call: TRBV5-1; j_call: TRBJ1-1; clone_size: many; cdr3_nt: TGCGCCAGCAGCCCGGAGGTCCGGGGTTTTTCTGAAGCTTTCTTT; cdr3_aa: CASSPEVRGFSEAFF
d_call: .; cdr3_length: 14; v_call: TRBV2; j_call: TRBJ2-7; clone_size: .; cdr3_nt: TGTGCCAGCAGACGGAGCGAGAGCTCCTACGAGCAGTACTTC; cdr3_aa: CASRRSESSYEQYF
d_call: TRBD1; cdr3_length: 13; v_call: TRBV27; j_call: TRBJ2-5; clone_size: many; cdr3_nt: TGTGCCAGCACCCCAAGACAGGGAGAGACCCAGTACTTC; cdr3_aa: CASTPRQGETQYF
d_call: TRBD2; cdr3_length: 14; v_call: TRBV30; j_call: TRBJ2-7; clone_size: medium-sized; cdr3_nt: TGTGCCTGGAGTTTGCAGCGGGAGGGCCGGGAGCAGTACTTC; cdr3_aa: CAWSLQREGREQYF
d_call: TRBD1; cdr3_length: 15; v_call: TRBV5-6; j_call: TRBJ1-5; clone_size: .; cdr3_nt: TGTGCCAGCAGCTTGGGTGGACAGGGCGGGCAGCCCCAGCATTTT; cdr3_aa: CASSLGGQGGQPQHF
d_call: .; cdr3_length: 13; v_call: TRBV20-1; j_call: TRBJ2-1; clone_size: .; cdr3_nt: TGCAGTGCTAGGGCGGGGTTCAACAATGAGCAGTTCTTC; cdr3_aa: CSARAGFNNEQFF
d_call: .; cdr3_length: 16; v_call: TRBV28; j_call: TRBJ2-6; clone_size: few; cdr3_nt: TGTGCCAGCAGGGACAGAAGAAGCTCTGGGGCCAACGTCCTGACTTTC; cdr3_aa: CASRDRRSSGANVLTF
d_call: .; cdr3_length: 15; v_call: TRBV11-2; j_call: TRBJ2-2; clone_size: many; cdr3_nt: TGTGCCAGCAGCTACCAGGGGTCTACCACCGGGGAGCTGTTTTTT; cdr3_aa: CASSYQGSTTGELFF
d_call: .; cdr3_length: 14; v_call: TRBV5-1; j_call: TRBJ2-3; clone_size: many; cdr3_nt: TGCGCCAGCAGCTTGGCTCCAGGGGAAGATACGCAGTATTTT; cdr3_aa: CASSLAPGEDTQYF
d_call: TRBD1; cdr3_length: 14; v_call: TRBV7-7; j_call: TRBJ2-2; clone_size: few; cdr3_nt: TGTGCCAGCAGCCCCTCAGGGGGCACCGGGGAGCTGTTTTTT; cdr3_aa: CASSPSGGTGELFF
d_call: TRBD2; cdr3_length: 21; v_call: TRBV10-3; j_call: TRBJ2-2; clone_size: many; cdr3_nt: TGTGCCATCAGTGAGCACAATTTACCCCGACTAGCGGGAGGATTCGCCGGGGAGCTGTTTTTT; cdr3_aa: CAISEHNLPRLAGGFAGELFF
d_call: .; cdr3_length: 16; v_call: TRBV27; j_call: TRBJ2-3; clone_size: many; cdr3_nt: TGTGCCAGCAGTTTATATGGGGGAGGAACGATGAATACGCAGTATTTT; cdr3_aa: CASSLYGGGTMNTQYF
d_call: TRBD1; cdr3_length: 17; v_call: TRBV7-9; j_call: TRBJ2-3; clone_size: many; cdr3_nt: TGTGCCAGCAGCCCAAGGACAGGGTCAACCCCAAAGAGTACGCAGTATTTT; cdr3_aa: CASSPRTGSTPKSTQYF
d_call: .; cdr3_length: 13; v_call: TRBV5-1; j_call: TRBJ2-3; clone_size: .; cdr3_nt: TGCGCCAGCAGCTTTATGTCTGCAGATACGCAGTATTTT; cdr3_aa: CASSFMSADTQYF
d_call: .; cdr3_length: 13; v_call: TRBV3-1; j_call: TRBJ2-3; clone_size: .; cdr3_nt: TGTGCCAGCAGCCAAATGTCCGCAGATACGCAGTATTTT; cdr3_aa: CASSQMSADTQYF
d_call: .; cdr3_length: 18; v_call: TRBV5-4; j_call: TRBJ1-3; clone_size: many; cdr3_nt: TGTGCCAGCAGCTTGGGGACTACAGGGCTGCACTCTGGAAACACCATATATTTT; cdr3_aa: CASSLGTTGLHSGNTIYF
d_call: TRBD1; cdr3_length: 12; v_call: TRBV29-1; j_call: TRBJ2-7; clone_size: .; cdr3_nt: TGCAGCGGGGGGACAGGGCAAGACGAGCAGTACTTC; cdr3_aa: CSGGTGQDEQYF
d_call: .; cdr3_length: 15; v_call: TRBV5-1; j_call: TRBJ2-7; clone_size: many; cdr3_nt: TGCGCCAGCAGCTTGGGGGACAAGGCACTACGAAAGCAGTACTTC; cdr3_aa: CASSLGDKALRKQYF
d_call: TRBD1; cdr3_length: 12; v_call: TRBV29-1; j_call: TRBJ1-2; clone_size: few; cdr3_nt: TGCAGCGTCTCGGACAGGAGCGGCGGCTACACCTTC; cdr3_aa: CSVSDRSGGYTF
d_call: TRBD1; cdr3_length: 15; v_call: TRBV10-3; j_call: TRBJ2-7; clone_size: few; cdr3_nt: TGTGCCATCAGTGAGCCTTCCGGGACAGCCTACGAGCAGTACTTC; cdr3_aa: CAISEPSGTAYEQYF
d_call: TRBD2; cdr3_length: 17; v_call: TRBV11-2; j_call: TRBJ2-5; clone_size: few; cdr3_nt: TGTGCCAGCAGCTTACGAACCGGACTAGCGGGCCAAGAGACCCAGTACTTC; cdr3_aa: CASSLRTGLAGQETQYF
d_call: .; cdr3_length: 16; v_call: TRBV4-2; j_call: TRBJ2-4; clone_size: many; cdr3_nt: TGTGCCAGCAGCCAAGAAGTCATGGAGGGCAAAAACATTCAGTACTTC; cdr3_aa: CASSQEVMEGKNIQYF
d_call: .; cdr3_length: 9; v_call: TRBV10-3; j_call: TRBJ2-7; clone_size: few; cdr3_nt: TGTGCCATCGGGAACGAGCAGTACTTC; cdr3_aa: CAIGNEQYF
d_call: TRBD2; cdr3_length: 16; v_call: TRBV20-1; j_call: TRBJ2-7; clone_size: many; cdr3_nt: TGCAGTGCTAGAGAGGCTAGCGGGAGGGCTCTTTACGAGCAGTACTTC; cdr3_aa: CSAREASGRALYEQYF
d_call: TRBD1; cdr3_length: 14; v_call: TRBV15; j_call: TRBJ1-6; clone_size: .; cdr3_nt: TGTGCCACCAGCAGTTTGGGACAGGGATCACCCCTCCACTTT; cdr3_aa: CATSSLGQGSPLHF
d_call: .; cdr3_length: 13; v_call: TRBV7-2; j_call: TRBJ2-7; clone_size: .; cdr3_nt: TGTGCCAGCAGGCAGGGAACTTCCTACGAGCAGTACTTC; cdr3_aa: CASRQGTSYEQYF
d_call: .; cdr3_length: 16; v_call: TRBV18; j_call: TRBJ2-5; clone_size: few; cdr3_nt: TGTGCCAGCTCAGGACGGCGACAGATTTACCAAGAGACCCAGTACTTC; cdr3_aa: CASSGRRQIYQETQYF
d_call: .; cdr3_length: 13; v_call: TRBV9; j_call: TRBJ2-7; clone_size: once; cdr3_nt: TGTGCCAGCAGCCAATCAGGGTACCACGAGCAGTACTTC; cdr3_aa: CASSQSGYHEQYF
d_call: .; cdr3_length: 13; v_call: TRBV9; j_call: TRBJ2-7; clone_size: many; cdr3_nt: TGTGCCAGCAGCGAGGGGGTAAACTACGAGCAGTACTTC; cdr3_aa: CASSEGVNYEQYF
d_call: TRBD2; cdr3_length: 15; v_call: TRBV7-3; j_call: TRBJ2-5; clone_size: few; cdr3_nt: TGTGCCAGCAGCCGACTAGCGGGAACCCAAGAGACCCAGTACTTC; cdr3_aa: CASSRLAGTQETQYF
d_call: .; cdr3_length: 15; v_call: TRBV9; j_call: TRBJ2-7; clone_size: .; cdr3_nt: TGTGCCAGCGGCGTAGATAATGGGGCGGTTTACGAGCAGTACTTC; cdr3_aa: CASGVDNGAVYEQYF
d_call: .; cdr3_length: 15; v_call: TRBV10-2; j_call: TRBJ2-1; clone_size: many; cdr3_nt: TGCGCCAGCTCTAATGTGATTAGCTCCTACAATGAGCAGTTCTTC; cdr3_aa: CASSNVISSYNEQFF
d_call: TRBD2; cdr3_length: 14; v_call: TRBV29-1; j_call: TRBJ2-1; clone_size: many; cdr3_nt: TGCAGCGTTGATGGTGGCGGGGGGGCTAATGAGCAGTTCTTC; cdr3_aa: CSVDGGGGANEQFF
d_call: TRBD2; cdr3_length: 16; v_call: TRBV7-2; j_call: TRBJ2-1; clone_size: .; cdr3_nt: TGTGCCAGCAGCTTAGCCCCAGCGGGGCCGTACAATGAGCAGTTCTTC; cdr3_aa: CASSLAPAGPYNEQFF
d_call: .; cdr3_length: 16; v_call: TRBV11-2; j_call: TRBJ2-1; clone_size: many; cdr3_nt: TGTGCCAGCAGCCGTACGAGGACACCTCCCGGCAATGAGCAGTTCTTC; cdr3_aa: CASSRTRTPPGNEQFF